This T cell receptor (beta chain) was identified during a study of OX40 agonist ivuxolimab in advanced cancers. Turning to the overall study: Ivuxolimab was an agonistic, fully human IgG2 monoclonal antibody directed against OX40 (CD134), a costimulatory receptor. Intravenous ivuxolimab was administered to patients every 2 weeks at six dose levels: 0.01, 0.1, 0.3, 1.5, 3 and 10 mg/kg. Of the roughly 50 dose-escalation patients, hepatocellular carcinoma was present in about 20, melanoma in some 15, renal cell carcinoma in 9 and head and neck cancer in 9. In the dose-escalation cohort, 65% to 85% of patients were male, and the mean age was 60 years with a range of about 20 to 90. Prior anti-PD-1, anti-PD-L1 or anti-CTLA-4 therapy was permitted, and approximately 42% of dose-escalation patients had received checkpoint inhibitors. Three dose-escalation patients achieved partial responses, one with hepatocellular carcinoma and two with cutaneous melanoma. The purpose of peripheral TCRbeta sequencing was to test whether ivuxolimab changed TCR sequence diversity and led to clonal T-cell expansion. The paper describes the monotherapy dose-escalation part (N of about 50 patients) of the phase I trial of ivuxolimab. General study outcomes and caveats: Low levels of normalized T-cell clonal expansion were also seen in some patients who did not respond. After ivuxolimab, expanded clones were on average more numerous among CD8+ T cells than among CD4+ T cells. In the 0.1-3.0 mg/kg groups, partial responders had among the lowest normalized peripheral clonal expansion, particularly in CD8+ T cells. Antigen specificity was not determined for the clonally expanded peripheral T cells. Clonal expansion of both CD4+ and CD8+ blood T cells was observed from baseline to week 6 at doses 0.1 to 3.0 mg/kg.

Patients with autoimmune disease history or receiving systemic immunosuppression were excluded from the trial. Peripheral blood for TCR sequencing was collected from all dose cohorts at baseline, on cycle 4 day 1, and on cycle 7 day 1. Samples came from an open-label, multicenter, first-in-human phase I dose-escalation trial of ivuxolimab. Adults with locally advanced or metastatic melanoma, renal cell, hepatocellular, or head and neck squamous cell carcinoma were enrolled in the trial. Before TCR sequencing, CD4+ T cells and CD8+ T cells from peripheral blood were sorted into separate populations. V drops 3 bases and J drops 6 bases, leaving 12 bases in between. CDR1 and CDR2 are read off the germline V gene as SGHTA and FQGTGA. Its CDR3 holds 13 amino acids, cysteine through phenylalanine. The entry retains the CDR3 DNA only, 39 bases that are in frame from base 1. As to this clone: The clone's antigen remains unknown. No per-base quality is available; no much larger clone lies one base away.

Genomic DNA was isolated from the sorted cells so that the TCRbeta CDR3 region could be sequenced. The immunoSEQ Assay was used to sequence the TCRbeta CDR3 regions. The table was pulled from immuneACCESS by TCRdb, which kept in-frame rearrangements only. Such tables lose some clones; where checked, under half of the loss comes from unresolved V genes, and the rest has no known cause. The sample table contains around 150,000 clones; only one count was recorded for 75% to 95% of them. In total, the top ten clones hold 0.9% to 1.2% of the sample. The sequencing used CD4+ or CD8+ T cells sorted from blood, collected in a trial of the OX40 agonist ivuxolimab. The receptor comes from an adult with an advanced solid tumor such as melanoma, head and neck, liver or kidney cancer. The chain uses TRBV7-3 and TRBJ2-7, with TRBD2 perhaps the D gene, on 5 matching bases. Here the CDR3 is given as CASSLYREGEQYF. The bases are TGTGCCAGCAGCTTGTACAGAGAGGGCGAGCAGTACTTC.